Below, 2 T cell receptor beta chains from the same sample are listed, as sequenced in a study of cytomegalovirus exposure and HLA in healthy donors. 60 Vbeta and 13 Jbeta primers were used in PCR. Libraries were prepared by immunoSEQ multiplex PCR; TCRdb keeps only in-frame clonotypes and omits some of them. The profile shows tens of thousands of clones, about three quarters of them singletons. The sample taken for sequencing was PBMCs. The receptors stem from a man aged 50-60 years in good health and CMV-seropositive.

This chain links TRBV5-1 with TRBJ1-1; tentative D call: TRBD1 (5 bases). Trimming removed 4 bases from V and 4 bases from J, with 17 bases in between. Germline V gene lookup returns CDR1 SGHRS and CDR2 YFSETQ. The CDR3 has 15 amino acids. CDR3 region: CASSNRQGGGTEAFF. As DNA, the CDR3 is TGCGCCAGCAGCAATCGTCAGGGCGGTGGCACTGAAGCTTTCTTT.

The chain employs TRBV19 and TRBJ2-7; 11 bases match TRBD2. The germline V gene encodes CDR1 LNHDA and CDR2 SQIVND (reference sequence). The CDR3 is 15 residues long. The junction had 1 base not matched to a gene; V was cut back by 1 base and J by 2 bases. The CDR3 reads CASSIGLAGTYEQYF. CDR3 bases: TGTGCCAGTAGTATAGGACTAGCGGGAACCTACGAGCAGTACTTC. Using reference TRBV19 and TRBJ2-7 for the parts outside the CDR3, the full variable domain is DGGITQSPKYLFRKEGQNVTLSCEQNLNHDAMYWYRQDPGQGLRLIYYSQIVNDFQKGDIAEGYSVSREKKESFPLTVTSAQKNPTAFYLCASSIGLAGTYEQYFGPGTRLTVT.